This T cell receptor (beta chain) was documented in a study of T cell repertoires in cytomegalovirus infection. Study in general: It was recently identified HLA-C-restricted and well-studied HLA-B-restricted CMV epitopes that the study used. An indication of both CMV infection and matching HLA type came from public TCR beta signatures.

The study, taken as a whole, reports: Summed frequency of public TCR beta families distinguished CMV carriers with the relevant HLA.

One entry per CDR3 protein, called by TCRdb with MiXCR from the reads. The table has roughly 920,000 distinct CDR3 sequences, roughly 30% seen once. Concerning this clonotype: The antigen remains undetermined. In this CDR3 the conserved last residue, phenylalanine or tryptophan, is missing, so a read error is likely.

The sample consisted of cultured CD8+ T cells from PBMCs, taken from culture after CMV antigen stimulation. This clonotype was sampled from a human donor in good health (CMV status not recorded). Some clones in this sample may be carry-over from other donors' samples.

CDR3 loop: CASSESETGGFTDTQYL. The CDR3 DNA reads as TGTGCCAGCAGTGAGTCCGAGACAGGGGGCTTCACAGATACGCAGTATCTT. This chain joins TRBV6-4 and TRBJ2-3; 10 bases agree with TRBD1. Germline loops: CDR1 MRHNA, CDR2 SNTAGT. The CDR3 runs to 17 residues. V lost 3 bases and J lost 2; bases outside the gene matches: 8.